The rows below give T cell receptor beta chains drawn from one sample of a study of blood T cell repertoires in COVID-19. Libraries were prepared by immunoSEQ multiplex PCR; TCRdb keeps only in-frame clonotypes and omits some of them. The sample records 44,000 or so clones, 69% being singletons. The sample taken for sequencing was peripheral blood. All receptors derive from a man of 80 years or more with acute or convalescent COVID-19. The CDR3 runs from the conserved cysteine through the conserved F or W. The D gene is left open where the match is weak. Clone size appears in some rows only: once, few, many, or a class for an expanded clone.

D,J,length,V,size,DNA,CDR3
NA,TRBJ2-5,15,TRBV5-1,few,TGCGCCAGCAGCTCCTCAACGGGTTCACAAGAGACCCAGTACTTC,CASSSSTGSQETQYF
NA,TRBJ2-7,15,TRBV10-3,few,TGTGCCATCAGTGAGTATGGGGACACTCGCTACGAGCAGTACTTC,CAISEYGDTRYEQYF
TRBD1,TRBJ2-3,16,TRBV7-2,NA,TGTGCCAGCAGCCACGGACAGGGGGCGCAGGCAGATACGCAGTATTTT,CASSHGQGAQADTQYF
TRBD2,TRBJ2-5,14,TRBV19,few,TGTGCCAGTAGTATACGGGAGGGAAGCGAGACCCAGTACTTC,CASSIREGSETQYF
NA,TRBJ1-2,12,TRBV14,few,TGTGCCAGCAGCTTCCAGGGGCATGGCTACACCTTC,CASSFQGHGYTF
TRBD1,TRBJ2-5,15,TRBV7-3,NA,TGTGCCAGCAGCGTCTCGGGACAGGGTGGAGAGACCCAGTACTTC,CASSVSGQGGETQYF
TRBD1,TRBJ1-5,17,TRBV7-3,NA,TGTGCCAGCAGCCTGAGGACAGGGGGCCTCGGCAATCAGCCCCAGCATTTT,CASSLRTGGLGNQPQHF
TRBD1,TRBJ1-1,15,TRBV19,NA,TGTGCCAGCACTTACGGGGCAGGGGGCTACACTGAAGCTTTCTTT,CASTYGAGGYTEAFF
NA,TRBJ2-7,12,TRBV5-4,NA,TGTGCCAGCAGCTGGGACATCGACGAGCAGTACTTC,CASSWDIDEQYF
TRBD1,TRBJ2-5,17,TRBV12-5,NA,TGTGCTAGTGCCCCTCGGGTAGGGACAGGAGGGCAAGAGACCCAGTACTTC,CASAPRVGTGGQETQYF